Sequencing of this TCR beta chain was carried out in a study of T cells in Graves' hyperthyroidism and ophthalmopathy. On this clonotype: A much larger clone sits a single nucleotide away, making a read error possible.

RNA transcripts were the template for amplifying TCR beta CDR3 regions. The TCR CDR3 was amplified in a first-round RT-PCR using the HTBI primer set. TCRdb recomputed calls from the multiplex PCR reads with MiXCR, one row per CDR3 protein. This sample has over 200,000 distinct CDR3 sequences, with more than 12% found just once. The germline V gene encodes CDR1 SGHRS and CDR2 YFSETQ. This CDR3 is 13 amino acids long. V was trimmed by 0 bases and J by 5 bases, leaving 9 bases between them. The rearrangement uses TRBV5-1 and TRBJ2-7; maybe TRBD1 (5 bases). The sequence was collected from a woman in her forties with Graves' hyperthyroidism that later progressed to Graves' ophthalmopathy. The sequencing sample was made of blood. CDR3 in amino acids: CASSLAGSNEQYF. CDR3 sequence (DNA): TGCGCCAGCAGCTTGGCAGGGTCCAACGAGCAGTACTTC.